The 31 T cell receptor beta chains listed next were all sequenced from one sample in a study of persistence of HIV-infected CD4 T cells. This was the immunoSEQ version 4 assay in survey mode. Measured with immunoSEQ multiplex PCR; TCRdb has only the in-frame clones, and not every one. This repertoire shows 37,000 or so clones, over 80% found once; its top ten account for approximately 1.6%. Cells were stimulated with CMV-infected fibroblast lysates at 8.5 to 10 ug/mL. Sorted nonresponding memory CD4+ T cells were CD40L-negative, CD69-negative, CD45RO-high. These receptors' antigens are unknown. Sample: CD4+ T cells sorted from PBMCs after 18-hour stimulation, taken from a patient who received antiretroviral therapy. The origin of the receptors is an adult man with HIV who was CMV-seropositive.

This CDR3 is CAWSSGDNTGELFF. Here the CDR3 DNA reads TGTGCCTGGAGTTCCGGCGATAACACCGGGGAGCTGTTTTTT. The chain employs TRBV30 and TRBJ2-2; D gene ambiguous. Germline CDR1 reads GTSNPN; CDR2 reads SVGIG (reference sequence). The CDR3 loop spans 14 amino acids. Trimming cost V 2 bases and J 2 bases, with 9 bases left between them.

The chain couples TRBV18 to TRBJ2-7; D may match TRBD1 or TRBD2 (5 bases each). Germline V gene sequence: CDR1 KGHSH, CDR2 LQKENI. Trimming shortened V by 5 bases and J by 2 bases, and 19 bases separated the two germline ends. This CDR3 is 16 amino acids long. The CDR3 DNA reads as TGTGCCAGCTCATCAATTCGTACCGGGACGGCCTACGAGCAGTACTTC. The encoded protein is CASSSIRTGTAYEQYF.

The rearrangement links TRBV28 to TRBJ1-2, with a weak D call TRBD1 (6 bases). The CDR3 runs 14 residues. From germline, CDR1 is MDHEN and CDR2 SYDVKM. The V end was cut by 8 bases, the J end by 8 bases, with 21 bases between. CDR3 in DNA: TGTGCCAGCTCGCTTAGGGGGAGGGATGAGGGCTACACCTTC. Protein sequence: CASSLRGRDEGYTF.

The DNA of the CDR3 is TGTGCCAGCAGTCTCAGAGGGGCCCTTAATGAAAAACTGTTTTTT. Protein: CASSLRGALNEKLFF. The J gene is TRBJ1-4, the V gene TRBV27, with D maybe TRBD1 (5 bases). The CDR3 is made up of 15 amino acids. Germline CDR1 MNHEY, CDR2 SMNVEV (reference sequence). V dropped 5 bases and J dropped 4 bases, with 14 bases sitting between them.

CDR3 sequence: CASSEGQDSGNTIYF. The CDR3 nucleotides are TGTGCCAGCAGCGAGGGACAGGACTCTGGAAACACCATATATTTT. The chain links TRBV9 to TRBJ1-3, with 8 bases fitting TRBD1. The germline V gene encodes CDR1 SGDLS and CDR2 YYNGEE. The CDR3 consists of 15 residues. V was clipped by 3 bases and J by 0 bases; unmatched bases: 2.

The DNA of the CDR3 is TGTGCCAGCAGTTTCCGGGCCGCGTCAGATACGCAGTATTTT. Translation: CASSFRAASDTQYF. V usage is TRBV28 and J usage is TRBJ2-3; D remains unclear. Trimming removed 3 bases at V and 4 bases at J, with 11 bases between. CDR3 length: 14 residues. Germline V CDR1 and CDR2: MDHEN, SYDVKM.

V is TRBV5-8 and J is TRBJ1-5; 9 bases agree with TRBD1. Trimming removed 0 bases from V and 8 bases from J; junction bases left unmatched: 6. The germline CDR1 and CDR2 sequences are SGHTS and YDEGEE. CDR3 length: 15 residues. The DNA of the CDR3 is TGTGCCAGCAGCTTGGCCGGGACAGGGAAAAAGCCCCAGCATTTT. Its protein product is CASSLAGTGKKPQHF.

The chain's CDR3 is CASSYRPYEQYF. The CDR3 coding sequence is TGCGCCAGCAGCTACAGGCCCTACGAGCAGTACTTC. V usage is TRBV10-2 and J usage is TRBJ2-7; TRBD1 is a possible D gene (5 bases). The CDR3 consists of 12 residues. Trimming took off 6 bases at V and 2 bases at J, with 8 bases between the two ends. Germline CDR1 WSHSY, CDR2 SAAADI.

This clone appeared once. The J gene is TRBJ1-2, the V gene TRBV27, with TRBD1 as a possible D gene (5 bases). Between the trimmed V and J ends, which lost 3 bases and 1 base, there was a span of 15 bases. Germline CDR1 reads MNHEY; CDR2 reads SMNVEV (reference sequence). The CDR3 has 16 residues. DNA of the CDR3: TGTGCCAGCAGTTTGTGGGGGAGGGGATTTAACTATGGCTACACCTTC. Translating gives CASSLWGRGFNYGYTF.

About this clone: The junction does not match germline at one end; this may be a read error. The genes are TRBV6-1 and TRBJ2-3, with no clear D. Germline CDR1 and CDR2: MNHNS and SASEGT. The CDR3 is 13 residues long. CDR3: CASREGITDTQYF. In nucleotides, the CDR3 is TGTGCCAGCAGAGAAGGGATCACAGATACGCAGTATTTT.

This sequence joins TRBV4-1 and TRBJ2-1; 9 bases agree with TRBD2. Trimming cost V 0 bases and J 3 bases; bases outside gene matches: 12. The CDR3 has 19 amino acids. Germline lookup yields CDR1 MGHRA and CDR2 YSYEKL. The CDR3 DNA reads TGCGCCAGCAGCCAAGAACACGACCTGAGCGGGGGGCTCTACAATGAGCAGTTCTTC. This sequence encodes CASSQEHDLSGGLYNEQFF.

The chain has TRBV5-1 and TRBJ2-2; a possible D gene is TRBD1 (6 bases). This CDR3 region has 15 residues. Germline V gene sequence: CDR1 SGHRS, CDR2 YFSETQ. Trimming took 9 bases from V and 0 from J, leaving 15 bases between them. The CDR3 DNA follows: TGCGCCACCCGACAGGACGGATCGAACACCGGGGAGCTGTTTTTT. This encodes CATRQDGSNTGELFF. Using reference TRBV5-1 and TRBJ2-2 for the parts outside the CDR3, the full variable domain is KAGVTQTPRYLIKTRGQQVTLSCSPISGHRSVSWYQQTPGQGLQFLFEYFSETQRNKGNFPGRFSGRQFSNSRSEMNVSTLELGDSALYLCATRQDGSNTGELFFGEGSRLTVL.

This chain connects TRBV28 to TRBJ2-5; 8 positions match TRBD1. The CDR3 contains 14 residues. Germline V CDR1 and CDR2: MDHEN, SYDVKM. The V and J ends lost 4 bases and 4 bases, in that order; junction bases with no gene match: 5. The CDR3 DNA is TGTGCCAGCAGTTCCTCAGGGGGCGTAGAGACCCAGTACTTC. Translation: CASSSSGGVETQYF.

This clone was seen more than once but under ten times. The V call is TRBV5-4, the J call TRBJ2-1, with a tentative D call TRBD1 (6 bases). V dropped 2 bases and J dropped 2 bases, with 11 bases sitting between them. The CDR3 loop spans 15 amino acids. CDR1 is SGHNT and CDR2 is YYREEE in the germline V gene (reference sequence). CDR3 loop: CASSFDRSPYNEQFF. CDR3 nucleotide sequence: TGTGCCAGCAGCTTTGACAGGTCCCCCTACAATGAGCAGTTCTTC. Together with reference TRBV5-4 and TRBJ2-1, the CDR3 gives the full variable domain: ETGVTQSPTHLIKTRGQQVTLRCSSQSGHNTVSWYQQALGQGPQFIFQYYREEENGRGNFPPRFSGLQFPNYSSELNVNALELDDSALYLCASSFDRSPYNEQFFGPGTRLTVL.

This clone occurred a few times. The chain combines TRBV6-5 with TRBJ2-7, with 12 bases aligning to TRBD1. Germline CDR1 MNHEY, CDR2 SVGAGI. This CDR3 region has 15 residues. J lost 3 bases, V lost 6 bases, and 6 bases had no gene match. CDR3 DNA: TGTGCCAGCAGGCTCCGGGACAGGGGGCTCTACGAGCAGTACTTC. This sequence encodes CASRLRDRGLYEQYF.

This rearrangement joins TRBV27 to TRBJ1-6; D not resolved. V was shortened by 0 bases and J by 6 bases, with 9 bases between the two germline ends. This CDR3 contains 15 residues. Germline values: CDR1 MNHEY, CDR2 SMNVEV (reference sequence). The CDR3 nucleotides are TGTGCCAGCAGTTTATCGGAAGGGTCTAATTCACCCCTCCACTTT. Translated: CASSLSEGSNSPLHF.

This clone was seen once. The chain employs TRBV6-2 or TRBV6-3 and TRBJ1-2; D is ambiguous. This CDR3 spans 15 amino acids. Trimming pared 2 bases from V and 8 bases from J, leaving 18 bases between. The germline CDR1 and CDR2 sequences are MNHEY and SVGEGT. The CDR3 region has the DNA TGTGCCAGCAGTTACGGCCCCTGGACCTCCGGGGGCTACACCTTC. Translated: CASSYGPWTSGGYTF.

The chain has TRBV27 and TRBJ2-7, with a weak D call TRBD1 (5 bases). Per germline, CDR1 MNHEY and CDR2 SMNVEV (reference sequence). The CDR3 totals 13 residues. Trimming shortened V by 4 bases and J by 2 bases, and 9 bases separated the two germline ends. CDR3 residues: CASSWGSTYEQYF. The CDR3 coding sequence is TGTGCCAGCAGTTGGGGCAGCACCTACGAGCAGTACTTC.

This clone has a single count. The rearrangement links TRBV4-2 to TRBJ2-7; the D is unclear. The germline V and J ends were trimmed by 1 base and 5 bases, with 18 bases remaining between them. The CDR3 runs to 16 residues. The germline gives CDR1 LGHNA, CDR2 YNFKEQ. The CDR3 reads CASSQVTRPSADEQYF. The CDR3 nucleotides read TGTGCCAGCAGCCAAGTAACGCGACCTTCGGCGGACGAGCAGTACTTC.

The chain links TRBV3-1 (or the pseudogene TRBV3-2) to TRBJ2-7; unclear D gene. V was shortened by 0 bases and J by 2 bases, with 11 bases between the two germline ends. CDR1 and CDR2 from the germline V gene are LGHDT and YNNKEL (reference sequence). The CDR3 is 15 amino acids. The CDR3, as DNA: TGTGCCAGCAGCCAAGAAATGGGCCGTACCTACGAGCAGTACTTC. Protein product: CASSQEMGRTYEQYF.

This chain joins TRBV19 and TRBJ1-2; 7 bases fit TRBD1. The germline V gene encodes CDR1 LNHDA and CDR2 SQIVND (reference sequence). CDR3 size: 14 residues. Trimming cost V 7 bases and J 4 bases; bases outside gene matches: 9. CDR3 residues: CASTPRTGGYGYTF. The DNA of the CDR3 is TGTGCCAGTACCCCACGGACAGGTGGCTATGGCTACACCTTC.

This chain links TRBV2 with TRBJ2-7, with TRBD1 matching over 8 bases. The CDR3 consists of 14 residues. Germline-derived CDR1 and CDR2 are SNHLY and FYNNEI. Trimming cost V 11 bases and J 5 bases; bases outside gene matches: 14. CDR3 DNA: TGTGCCTCCGCTACGGACAGGGCAGTTAACGAGCAGTACTTC. Translation gives CASATDRAVNEQYF.

There are a few counts of this clone. The chain joins TRBV19 to TRBJ1-3, with D perhaps matching TRBD1 (5 bases). CDR3 size: 14 residues. Trimming cost V 8 bases and J 0 bases, with 11 bases left between them. In germline, CDR1 is LNHDA, CDR2 SQIVND (reference sequence). The CDR3 nucleotides read TGTGCCAGTGCGGGGGACCTCTCTGGAAACACCATATATTTT. Protein sequence: CASAGDLSGNTIYF.

Details on this clone: A much larger clone lies one base from this, so it may be a read error. V usage is TRBV5-1 and J usage is TRBJ2-1, with 8 bases aligning to TRBD1. This CDR3 region has 15 residues. The germline V gene encodes CDR1 SGHRS and CDR2 YFSETQ. Losses at the gene ends were 4 bases for V and 9 bases for J; bases not matched to a gene: 12. This CDR3 is CASSATGQEVGEQFF. The CDR3 DNA sequence: TGCGCCAGCAGCGCCACGGGACAGGAGGTGGGTGAGCAGTTCTTC. Looking up the rest from reference TRBV5-1 and TRBJ2-1 gives the full variable domain: KAGVTQTPRYLIKTRGQQVTLSCSPISGHRSVSWYQQTPGQGLQFLFEYFSETQRNKGNFPGRFSGRQFSNSRSEMNVSTLELGDSALYLCASSATGQEVGEQFFGPGTRLTVL.

This clone was recorded once. The gene calls are TRBV30 and TRBJ2-2; D ambiguous. CDR1 GTSNPN and CDR2 SVGIG come from the germline V gene (reference sequence). V lost 2 bases, J lost 8 bases, and 9 bases lay in between. This CDR3 has 12 residues. The CDR3, as DNA: TGTGCCTGGAGTTCCCGCCAGGGGGAGCTGTTTTTT. It encodes CAWSSRQGELFF.

This clone was picked up a small number of times. V usage is TRBV2 and J usage is TRBJ2-7, with 10 bases that match TRBD1. The CDR3 is 14 residues long. Germline V lookup: CDR1 SNHLY, CDR2 FYNNEI. The V segment lost 7 bases and the J segment 7 bases; nucleotides outside the gene matches: 10. In DNA form, the CDR3 reads TGTGCCAGCACCTCGGGACAGGGGTCCAGTGAGCAGTACTTC. Translating gives CASTSGQGSSEQYF.

This clone was observed once. This specimen includes other DNA sequences encoding the same CDR3. The V call is TRBV5-8, the J call TRBJ2-7; no reliable D call. The CDR3 is 14 residues long. V lost 1 base to trimming and J lost 0 bases, with 8 bases between them. Per the germline V gene, CDR1 is SGHTS and CDR2 is YDEGEE. The CDR3 reads CASSLLRNSYEQYF. CDR3 DNA sequence: TGTGCCAGCAGCTTGCTACGGAACTCCTACGAGCAGTACTTC.

V and J are TRBV7-9 and TRBJ1-1; D is uncertain. The CDR3 loop spans 13 amino acids. Trimming removed 3 bases from V and 1 base from J, with 6 bases in between. The germline V gene has CDR1 SEHNR and CDR2 FQNEAQ (reference sequence). As DNA, the CDR3 is TGTGCCAGCAGCTTTGGCCCGAACACTGAAGCTTTCTTT. As protein: CASSFGPNTEAFF.

The chain couples TRBV25-1 to TRBJ1-3; no definite D call. Germline CDR1 MGHDK, CDR2 SYGVNS. The ends were cut back, 4 bases at V and 4 bases at J, with 11 bases in the middle. The CDR3 runs to 14 residues. CDR3 region: CASSGNRYGNTIYF. The CDR3 DNA reads as TGTGCCAGCAGTGGAAACCGGTACGGAAACACCATATATTTT.

The chain employs TRBV12-3 or TRBV12-4 and TRBJ1-5; D is uncertain. Trimming cost V 3 bases and J 5 bases, with 5 bases left between them. CDR3 size: 12 residues. In nucleotides, the CDR3 is TGTGCCAGCAGTTTCGGAGATCAGCCCCAGCATTTT. It codes for CASSFGDQPQHF.

A few counts support this clone. The rearrangement joins TRBV12-3 or TRBV12-4 to TRBJ2-2; D is undetermined. The CDR3 runs 12 residues. The V gene lost 1 base and the J gene lost 7 bases, with 4 bases spanning the gap. The CDR3 DNA reads TGTGCCAGCAGTTTAGGACTCGGGGAGCTGTTTTTT. Encoded protein: CASSLGLGELFF.